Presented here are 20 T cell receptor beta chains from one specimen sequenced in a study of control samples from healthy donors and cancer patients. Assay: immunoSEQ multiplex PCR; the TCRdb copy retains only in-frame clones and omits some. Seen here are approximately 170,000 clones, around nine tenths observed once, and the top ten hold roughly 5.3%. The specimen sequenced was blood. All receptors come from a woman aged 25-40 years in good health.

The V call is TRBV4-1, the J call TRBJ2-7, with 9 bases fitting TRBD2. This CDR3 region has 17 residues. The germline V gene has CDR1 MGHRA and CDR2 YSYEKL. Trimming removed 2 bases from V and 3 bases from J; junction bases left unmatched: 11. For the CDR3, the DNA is TGCGCCAGCAGCCAAAACGACGGGACTAGCTCCTACTACGAGCAGTACTTC. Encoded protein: CASSQNDGTSSYYEQYF.

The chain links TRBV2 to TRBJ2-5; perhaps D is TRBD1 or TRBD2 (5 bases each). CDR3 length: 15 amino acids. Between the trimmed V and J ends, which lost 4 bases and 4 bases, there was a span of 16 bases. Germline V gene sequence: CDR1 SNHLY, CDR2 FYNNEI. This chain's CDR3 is CASSGGGLAAETQYF. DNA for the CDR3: TGTGCCAGCAGTGGGGGCGGGCTAGCCGCAGAGACCCAGTACTTC.

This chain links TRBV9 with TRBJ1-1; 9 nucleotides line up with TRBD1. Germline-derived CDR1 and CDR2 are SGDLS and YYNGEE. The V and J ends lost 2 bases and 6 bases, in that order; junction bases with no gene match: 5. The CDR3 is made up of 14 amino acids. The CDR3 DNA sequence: TGTGCCAGCAGCGTCGGACAGGGGACCGCTGAAGCTTTCTTT. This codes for CASSVGQGTAEAFF.

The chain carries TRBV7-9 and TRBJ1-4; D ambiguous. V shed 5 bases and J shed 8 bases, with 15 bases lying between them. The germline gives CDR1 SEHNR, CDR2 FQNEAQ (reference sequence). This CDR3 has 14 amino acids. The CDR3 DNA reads TGTGCCAGCAGCCAAAACAGCGATCAAGAAAAACTGTTTTTT. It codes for CASSQNSDQEKLFF.

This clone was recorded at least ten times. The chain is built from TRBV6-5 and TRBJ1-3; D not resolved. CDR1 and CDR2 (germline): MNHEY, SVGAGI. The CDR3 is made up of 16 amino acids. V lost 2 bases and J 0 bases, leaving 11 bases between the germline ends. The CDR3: CASSYRQPLSGNTIYF. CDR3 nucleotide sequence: TGTGCCAGCAGTTACCGGCAGCCGCTCTCTGGAAACACCATATATTTT.

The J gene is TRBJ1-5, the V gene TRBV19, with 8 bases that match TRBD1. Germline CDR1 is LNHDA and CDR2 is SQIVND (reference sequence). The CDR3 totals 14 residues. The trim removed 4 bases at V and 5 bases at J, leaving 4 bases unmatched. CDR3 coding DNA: TGTGCCAGTAGTAACAGGGGGGAGGATCAGCCCCAGCATTTT. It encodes CASSNRGEDQPQHF.

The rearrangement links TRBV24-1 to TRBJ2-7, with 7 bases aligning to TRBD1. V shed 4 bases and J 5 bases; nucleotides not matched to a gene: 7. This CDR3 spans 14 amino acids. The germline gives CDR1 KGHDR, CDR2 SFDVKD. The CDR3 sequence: CATSDQTGFHEQYF. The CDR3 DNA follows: TGTGCCACCAGTGACCAGACAGGGTTTCACGAGCAGTACTTC.

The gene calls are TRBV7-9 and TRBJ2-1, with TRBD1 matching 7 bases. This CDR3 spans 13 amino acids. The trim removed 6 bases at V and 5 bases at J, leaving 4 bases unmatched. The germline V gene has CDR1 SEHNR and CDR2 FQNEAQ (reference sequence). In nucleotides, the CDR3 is TGTGCCAGCAGTACGGGACAGCACAATGAGCAGTTCTTC. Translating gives CASSTGQHNEQFF. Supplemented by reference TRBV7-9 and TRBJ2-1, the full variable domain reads DTGVSQNPRHKITKRGQNVTFRCDPISEHNRLYWYRQTLGQGPEFLTYFQNEAQLEKSRLLSDRFSAERPKGSFSTLEIQRTEQGDSAMYLCASSTGQHNEQFFGPGTRLTVL.

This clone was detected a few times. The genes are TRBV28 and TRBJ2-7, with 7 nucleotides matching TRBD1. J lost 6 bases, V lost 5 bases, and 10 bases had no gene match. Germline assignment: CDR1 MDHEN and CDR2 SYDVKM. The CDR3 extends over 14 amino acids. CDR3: CASSTTGKLGEQYF. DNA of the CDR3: TGTGCCAGCAGTACGACAGGGAAGTTGGGCGAGCAGTACTTC.

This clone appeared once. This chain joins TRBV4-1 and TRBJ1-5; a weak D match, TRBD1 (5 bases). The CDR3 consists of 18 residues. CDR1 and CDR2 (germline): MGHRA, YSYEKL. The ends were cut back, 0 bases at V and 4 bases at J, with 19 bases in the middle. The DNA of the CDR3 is TGCGCCAGCAGCCAAGATGTCAGACGCGGGACCGGGAATCAGCCCCAGCATTTT. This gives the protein CASSQDVRRGTGNQPQHF.

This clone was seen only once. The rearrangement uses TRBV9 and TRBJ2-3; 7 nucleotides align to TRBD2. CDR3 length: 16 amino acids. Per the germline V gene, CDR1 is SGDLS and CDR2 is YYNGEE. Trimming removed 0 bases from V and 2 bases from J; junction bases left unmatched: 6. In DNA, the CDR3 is TGTGCCAGCAGCGTAGTGTCTAGCGGAAACACAGATACGCAGTATTTT. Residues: CASSVVSSGNTDTQYF.

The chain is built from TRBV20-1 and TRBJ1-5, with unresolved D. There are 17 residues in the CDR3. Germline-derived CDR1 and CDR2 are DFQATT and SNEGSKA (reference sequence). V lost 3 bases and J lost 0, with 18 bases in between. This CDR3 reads CSASRAEGGYSNQPQHF. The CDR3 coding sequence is TGCAGTGCTAGTCGGGCAGAAGGAGGGTATAGCAATCAGCCCCAGCATTTT.

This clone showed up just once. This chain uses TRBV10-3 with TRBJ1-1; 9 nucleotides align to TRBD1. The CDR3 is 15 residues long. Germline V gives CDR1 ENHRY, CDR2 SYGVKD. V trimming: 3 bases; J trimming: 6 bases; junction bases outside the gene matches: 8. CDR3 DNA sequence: TGTGCCATCAGTGAAAACAGGAGGACAGGGGCTGAAGCTTTCTTT. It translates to CAISENRRTGAEAFF.

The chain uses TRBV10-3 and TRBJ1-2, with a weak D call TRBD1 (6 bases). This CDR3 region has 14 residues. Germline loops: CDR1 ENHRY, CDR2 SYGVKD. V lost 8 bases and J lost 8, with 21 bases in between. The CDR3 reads CAIAPRGAGEGYTF. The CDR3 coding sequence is TGTGCCATCGCCCCACGGGGGGCCGGGGAGGGCTACACCTTC.

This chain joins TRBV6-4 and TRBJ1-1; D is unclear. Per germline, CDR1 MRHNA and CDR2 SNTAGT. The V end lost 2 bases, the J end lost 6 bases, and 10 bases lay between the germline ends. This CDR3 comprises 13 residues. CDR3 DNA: TGTGCCAGCAGTGACAGGGCAAGAGCTGAAGCTTTCTTT. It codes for CASSDRARAEAFF.

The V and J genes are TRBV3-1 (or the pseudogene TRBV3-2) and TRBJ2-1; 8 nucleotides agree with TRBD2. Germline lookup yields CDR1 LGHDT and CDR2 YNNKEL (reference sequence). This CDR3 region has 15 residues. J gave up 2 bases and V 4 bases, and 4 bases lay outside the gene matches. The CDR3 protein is CASSPPGLAYNEQFF. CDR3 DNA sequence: TGTGCCAGCAGCCCACCGGGACTAGCCTACAATGAGCAGTTCTTC.

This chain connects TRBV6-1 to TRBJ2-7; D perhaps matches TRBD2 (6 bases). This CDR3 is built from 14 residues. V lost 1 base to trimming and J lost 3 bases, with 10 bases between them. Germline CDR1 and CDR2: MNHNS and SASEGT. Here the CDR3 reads CASSEGRELYEQYV. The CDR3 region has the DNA TGTGCCAGCAGTGAAGGGAGGGAGCTCTACGAGCAGTACGTC.

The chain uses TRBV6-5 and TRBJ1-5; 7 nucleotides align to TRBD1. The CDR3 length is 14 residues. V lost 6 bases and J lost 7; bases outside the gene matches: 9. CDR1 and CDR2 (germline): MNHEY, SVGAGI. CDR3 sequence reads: CASRPGQTGQPQHF. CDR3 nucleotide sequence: TGTGCCAGCAGACCAGGACAGACAGGGCAGCCCCAGCATTTT.

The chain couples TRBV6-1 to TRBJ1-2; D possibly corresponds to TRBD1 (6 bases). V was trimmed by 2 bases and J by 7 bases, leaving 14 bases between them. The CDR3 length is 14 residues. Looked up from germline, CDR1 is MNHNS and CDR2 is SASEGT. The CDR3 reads CASSERGLMGGYTF. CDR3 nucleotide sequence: TGTGCCAGCAGTGAACGGGGGCTAATGGGTGGCTACACCTTC.

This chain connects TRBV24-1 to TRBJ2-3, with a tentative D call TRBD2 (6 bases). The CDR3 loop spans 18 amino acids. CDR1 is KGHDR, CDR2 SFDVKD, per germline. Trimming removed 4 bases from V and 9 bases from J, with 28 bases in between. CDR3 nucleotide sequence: TGTGCCACCAGTGAACCGGGACTGATGAACGGTCTCGTTGGGACGCAGTATTTT. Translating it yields CATSEPGLMNGLVGTQYF.